The 2 T cell receptor beta chains in this list originate from one sample, sequenced in a study of blood T cell repertoires in COVID-19. TCRdb's copy holds only in-frame clones and misses some; the assay was immunoSEQ multiplex PCR. The repertoire holds about 160,000 clones, around 86% seen once, with 6% to 7% in the top ten. The specimen was peripheral blood. These receptors were obtained from a man older than 75 with acute or convalescent COVID-19.

This clone was detected a few times. The V gene is TRBV25-1, the J gene TRBJ1-6, with D uncertain. The CDR3 length is 12 residues. The V end was cut by 6 bases, the J end by 9 bases, with 9 bases between. Germline CDR1 and CDR2: MGHDK and SYGVNS. The CDR3 protein is CASSRNISPLHF. The CDR3 region has the DNA TGTGCCAGCAGCCGAAACATTTCACCCCTCCACTTT.

This chain links TRBV5-1 with TRBJ1-2; 7 bases map to TRBD1. J lost 4 bases, V lost 4 bases, and 4 bases had no gene match. Germline CDR1 and CDR2: SGHRS and YFSETQ. The CDR3 has 13 residues. The CDR3 sequence: CASSPGQPYGYTF. DNA for the CDR3: TGCGCCAGCAGCCCGGGACAGCCCTATGGCTACACCTTC.